This TCR beta chain was captured by sequencing in a study of blood T cell repertoires in COVID-19. Study-level background: Acute and convalescent COVID-19 samples came from the United States, Italy and Spain. PBMCs, B-cell-depleted T cells, or T cells were the source of the cDNA or gDNA that made up the material.

The CDR3 consists of 15 residues. The V and J ends lost 5 bases and 7 bases, in that order; junction bases with no gene match: 7. Germline CDR1 reads SGHTA; CDR2 reads FQGNSA. In the original workflow: Amplification from reference gene primers served as the basis for estimated nucleated cell counts. Profiled with immunoSEQ multiplex PCR; TCRdb holds only in-frame clones, not every one. V and J calls and clone size are as listed in that table; D and trimming were resolved from the DNA. The sample holds 65,000 to 80,000 clones; 86% are singletons and the top ten take under 20%. Sequenced sample: peripheral blood. The sequence was collected from a man older than 75 in a cohort sampled during active COVID-19. This chain connects TRBV7-2 to TRBJ2-2; 10 positions match TRBD2. In DNA form, the CDR3 reads TGTGCCAGCAGCCCACTAGCGGGGAACCTCGGGGAGCTGTTTTTT. Residues: CASSPLAGNLGELFF.